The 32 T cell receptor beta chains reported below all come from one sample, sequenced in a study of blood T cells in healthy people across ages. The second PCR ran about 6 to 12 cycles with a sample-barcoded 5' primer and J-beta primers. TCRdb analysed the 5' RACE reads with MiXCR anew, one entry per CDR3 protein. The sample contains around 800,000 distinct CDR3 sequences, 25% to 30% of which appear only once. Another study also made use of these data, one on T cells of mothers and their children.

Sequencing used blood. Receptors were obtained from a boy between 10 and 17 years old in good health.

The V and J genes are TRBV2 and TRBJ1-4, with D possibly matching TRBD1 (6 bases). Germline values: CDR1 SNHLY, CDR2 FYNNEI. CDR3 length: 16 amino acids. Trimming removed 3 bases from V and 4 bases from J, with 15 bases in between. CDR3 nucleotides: TGTGCCAGCAGTGATTGGAGGACAGCGATTAATGAAAAACTGTTTTTT. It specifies CASSDWRTAINEKLFF.

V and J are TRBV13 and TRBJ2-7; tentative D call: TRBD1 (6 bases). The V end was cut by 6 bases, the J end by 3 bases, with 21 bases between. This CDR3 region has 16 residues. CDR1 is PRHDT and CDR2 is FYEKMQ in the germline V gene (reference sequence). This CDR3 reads CASSCVSGTPSYEQYF. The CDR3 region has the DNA TGTGCCAGCAGTTGCGTTTCCGGGACACCAAGCTACGAGCAGTACTTC.

The DNA for the CDR3 is TGTGCCAGCAGCTCCCCGGGACTAGCGGGGCCGTGGGAGACCCAGTACTTC. Protein: CASSSPGLAGPWETQYF. The rearrangement links TRBV7-9 to TRBJ2-5; 13 nucleotides line up with TRBD2. V gave up 4 bases and J gave up 5 bases; unmatched junction bases: 10. The CDR3 contains 17 residues. CDR1 SEHNR and CDR2 FQNEAQ come from the germline V gene (reference sequence).

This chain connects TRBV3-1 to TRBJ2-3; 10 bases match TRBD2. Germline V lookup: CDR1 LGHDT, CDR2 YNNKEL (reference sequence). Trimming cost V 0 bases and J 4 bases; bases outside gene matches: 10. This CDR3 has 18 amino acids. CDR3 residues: CASSQDWRIAGGPDTQYF. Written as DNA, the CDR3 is TGTGCCAGCAGCCAAGATTGGAGGATAGCGGGGGGTCCAGATACGCAGTATTTT.

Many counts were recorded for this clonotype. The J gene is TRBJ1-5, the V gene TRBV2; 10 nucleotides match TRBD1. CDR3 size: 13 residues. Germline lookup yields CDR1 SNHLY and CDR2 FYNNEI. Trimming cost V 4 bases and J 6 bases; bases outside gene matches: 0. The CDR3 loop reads CASSGTGGQPQHF. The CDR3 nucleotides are TGTGCCAGCAGTGGGACAGGGGGTCAGCCCCAGCATTTT. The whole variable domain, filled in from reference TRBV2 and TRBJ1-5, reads EPEVTQTPSHQVTQMGQEVILRCVPISNHLYFYWYRQILGQKVEFLVSFYNNEISEKSEIFDDQFSVERPDGSNFTLKIRSTKLEDSAMYFCASSGTGGQPQHFGDGTRLSIL.

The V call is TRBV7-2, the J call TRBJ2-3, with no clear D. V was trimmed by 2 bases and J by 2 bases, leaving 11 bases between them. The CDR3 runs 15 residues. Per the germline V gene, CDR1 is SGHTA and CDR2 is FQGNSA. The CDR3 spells CASSLSGFDTDTQYF. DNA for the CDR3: TGTGCCAGCAGCTTATCTGGGTTCGACACAGATACGCAGTATTTT.

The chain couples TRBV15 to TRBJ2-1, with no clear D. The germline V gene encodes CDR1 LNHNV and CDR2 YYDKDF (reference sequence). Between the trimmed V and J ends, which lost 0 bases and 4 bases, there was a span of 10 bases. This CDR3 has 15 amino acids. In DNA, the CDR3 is TGTGCCACCAGCAGAGATCTTTCGCGTTACAATGAGCAGTTCTTC. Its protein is CATSRDLSRYNEQFF.

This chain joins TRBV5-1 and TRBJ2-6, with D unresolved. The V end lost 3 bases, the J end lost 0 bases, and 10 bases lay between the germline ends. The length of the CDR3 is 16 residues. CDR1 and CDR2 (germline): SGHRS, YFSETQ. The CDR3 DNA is TGCGCCAGCAGCTACCGATCCAGCTCTGGGGCCAACGTCCTGACTTTC. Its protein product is CASSYRSSSGANVLTF. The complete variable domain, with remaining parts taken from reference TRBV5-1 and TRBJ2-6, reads KAGVTQTPRYLIKTRGQQVTLSCSPISGHRSVSWYQQTPGQGLQFLFEYFSETQRNKGNFPGRFSGRQFSNSRSEMNVSTLELGDSALYLCASSYRSSSGANVLTFGAGSRLTVL.

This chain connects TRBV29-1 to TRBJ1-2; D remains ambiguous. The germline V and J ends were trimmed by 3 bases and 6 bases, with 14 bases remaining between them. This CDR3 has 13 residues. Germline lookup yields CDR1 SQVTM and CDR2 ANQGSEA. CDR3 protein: CSVDRGIANGYTF. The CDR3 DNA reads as TGCAGCGTTGACCGGGGAATAGCAAATGGCTACACCTTC.

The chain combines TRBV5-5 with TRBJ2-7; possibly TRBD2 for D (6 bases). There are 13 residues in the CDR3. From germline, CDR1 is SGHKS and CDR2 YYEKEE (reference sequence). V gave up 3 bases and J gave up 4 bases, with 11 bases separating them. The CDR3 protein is CASSWRGLYEQYF. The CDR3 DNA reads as TGTGCCAGCAGCTGGAGGGGCCTTTACGAGCAGTACTTC.

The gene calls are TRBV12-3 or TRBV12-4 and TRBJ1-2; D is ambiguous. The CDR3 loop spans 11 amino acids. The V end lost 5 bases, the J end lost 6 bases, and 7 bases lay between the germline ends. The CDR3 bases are TGTGCCAGCAGTCGCTTAAATGGCTACACCTTC. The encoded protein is CASSRLNGYTF.

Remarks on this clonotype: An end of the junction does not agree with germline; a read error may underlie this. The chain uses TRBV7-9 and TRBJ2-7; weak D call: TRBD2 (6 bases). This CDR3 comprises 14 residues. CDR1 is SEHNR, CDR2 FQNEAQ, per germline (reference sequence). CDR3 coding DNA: TGTGCCAGCAGCCCTTCTAGCGCCGCGGAGACCCAGCACTTC. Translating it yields CASSPSSAAETQHF.

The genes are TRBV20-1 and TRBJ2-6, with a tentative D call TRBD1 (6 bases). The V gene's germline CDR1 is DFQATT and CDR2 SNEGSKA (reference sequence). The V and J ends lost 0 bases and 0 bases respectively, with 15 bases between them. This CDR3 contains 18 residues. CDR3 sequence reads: CSARDPRTGNSGANVLTF. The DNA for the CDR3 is TGCAGTGCTAGAGATCCCCGAACAGGGAACTCTGGGGCCAACGTCCTGACTTTC.

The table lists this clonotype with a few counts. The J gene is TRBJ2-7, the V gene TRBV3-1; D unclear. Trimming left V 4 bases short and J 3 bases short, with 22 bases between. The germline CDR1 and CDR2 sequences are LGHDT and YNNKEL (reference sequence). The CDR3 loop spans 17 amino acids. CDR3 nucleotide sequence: TGTGCCAGCAGCCCCCACCCTCTTTTGGAGTTATACTACGAGCAGTACTTC. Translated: CASSPHPLLELYYEQYF.

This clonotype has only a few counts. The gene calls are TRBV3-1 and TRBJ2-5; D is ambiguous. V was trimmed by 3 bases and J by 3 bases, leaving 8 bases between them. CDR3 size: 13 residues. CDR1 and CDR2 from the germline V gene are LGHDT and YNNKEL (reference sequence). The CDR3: CASSHYTEETQYF. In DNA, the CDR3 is TGTGCCAGCAGCCATTATACCGAAGAGACCCAGTACTTC.

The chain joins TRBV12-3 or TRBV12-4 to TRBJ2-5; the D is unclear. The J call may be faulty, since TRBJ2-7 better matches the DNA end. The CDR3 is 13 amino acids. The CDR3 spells CASSLMVAAEQYF. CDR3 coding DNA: TGTGCCAGCAGTTTGATGGTTGCAGCCGAGCAGTACTTC.

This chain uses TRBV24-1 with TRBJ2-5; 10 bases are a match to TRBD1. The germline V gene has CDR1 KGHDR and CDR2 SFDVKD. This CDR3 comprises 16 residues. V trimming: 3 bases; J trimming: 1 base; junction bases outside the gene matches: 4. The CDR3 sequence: CATSDPGQGFQETQYF. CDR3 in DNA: TGTGCCACCAGTGATCCGGGACAGGGGTTCCAAGAGACCCAGTACTTC.

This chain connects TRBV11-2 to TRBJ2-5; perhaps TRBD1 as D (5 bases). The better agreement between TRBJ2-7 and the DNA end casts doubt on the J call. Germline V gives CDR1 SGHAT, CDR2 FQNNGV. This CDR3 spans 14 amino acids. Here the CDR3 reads CASSLGRQSYEQYF. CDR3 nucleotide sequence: TGTGCCAGCAGCTTAGGTCGACAGTCCTACGAGCAGTACTTC.

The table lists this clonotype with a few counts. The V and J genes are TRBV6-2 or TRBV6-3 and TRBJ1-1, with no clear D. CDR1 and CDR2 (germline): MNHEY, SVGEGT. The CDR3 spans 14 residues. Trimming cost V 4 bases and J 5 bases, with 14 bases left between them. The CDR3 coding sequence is TGTGCCAGCAGTTTCCCCGGACCGCGGACTGAAGCTTTCTTT. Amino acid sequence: CASSFPGPRTEAFF.

CDR3: CASSSGAYTDTQYF. CDR3 in DNA: TGTGCCAGCAGTAGTGGGGCGTACACAGATACGCAGTATTTT. The chain carries TRBV6-5 and TRBJ2-3; maybe TRBD1 (5 bases). V lost 5 bases, J lost 2 bases, and 11 bases lay in between. Germline CDR1 and CDR2: MNHEY and SVGAGI. The CDR3 runs 14 residues.

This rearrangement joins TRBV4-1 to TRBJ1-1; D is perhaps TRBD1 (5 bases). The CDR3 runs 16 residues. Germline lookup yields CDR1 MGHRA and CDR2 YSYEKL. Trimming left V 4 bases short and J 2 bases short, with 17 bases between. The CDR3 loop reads CASSRALGDLNTEAFF. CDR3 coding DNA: TGCGCCAGCAGCCGCGCTCTAGGGGACCTAAACACTGAAGCTTTCTTT.

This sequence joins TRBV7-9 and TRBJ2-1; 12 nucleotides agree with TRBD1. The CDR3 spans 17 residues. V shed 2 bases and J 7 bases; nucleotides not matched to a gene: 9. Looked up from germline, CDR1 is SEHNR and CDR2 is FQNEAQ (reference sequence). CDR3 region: CASSLPPGQGARNEQFF. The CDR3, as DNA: TGTGCCAGCAGCTTACCGCCGGGACAGGGGGCGCGAAATGAGCAGTTCTTC.

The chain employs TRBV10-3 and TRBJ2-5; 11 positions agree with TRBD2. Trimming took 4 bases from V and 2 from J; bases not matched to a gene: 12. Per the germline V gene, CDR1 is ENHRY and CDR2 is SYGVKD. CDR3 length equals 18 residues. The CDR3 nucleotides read TGTGCCATCAGTGCAGTACTAGCGGGGGATCATGGTCAAGAGACCCAGTACTTC. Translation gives CAISAVLAGDHGQETQYF.

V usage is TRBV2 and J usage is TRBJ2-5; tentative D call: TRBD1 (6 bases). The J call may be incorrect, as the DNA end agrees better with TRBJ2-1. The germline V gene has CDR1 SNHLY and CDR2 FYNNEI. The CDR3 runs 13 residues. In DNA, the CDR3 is TGTGCCAGCAAATTGGACAGAGACAATGAGCAGTTCTTC. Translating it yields CASKLDRDNEQFF.

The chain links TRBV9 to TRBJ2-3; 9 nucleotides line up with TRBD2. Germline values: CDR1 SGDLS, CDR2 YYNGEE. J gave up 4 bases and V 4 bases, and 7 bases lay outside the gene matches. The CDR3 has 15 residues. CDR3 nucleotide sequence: TGTGCCAGCAGCCGTAGCGGGGGTGTGGCAGATACGCAGTATTTT. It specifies CASSRSGGVADTQYF.

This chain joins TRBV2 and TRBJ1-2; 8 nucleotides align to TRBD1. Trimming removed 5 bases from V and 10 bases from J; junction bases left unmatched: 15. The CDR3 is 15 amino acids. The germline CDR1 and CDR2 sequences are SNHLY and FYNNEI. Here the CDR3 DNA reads TGTGCCAGCAGTCGCTTGACAGGGGTACCTTCATACTACACCTTC. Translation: CASSRLTGVPSYYTF.

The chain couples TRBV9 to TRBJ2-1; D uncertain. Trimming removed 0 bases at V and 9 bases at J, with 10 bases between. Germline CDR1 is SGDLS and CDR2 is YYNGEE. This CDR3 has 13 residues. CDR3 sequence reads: CASSVDSYGEQFF. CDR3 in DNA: TGTGCCAGCAGCGTAGATAGTTACGGTGAGCAGTTCTTC.

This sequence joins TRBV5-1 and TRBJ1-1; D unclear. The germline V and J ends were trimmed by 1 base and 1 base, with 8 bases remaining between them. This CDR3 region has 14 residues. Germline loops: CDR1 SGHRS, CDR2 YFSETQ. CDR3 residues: CASSLSSENTEAFF. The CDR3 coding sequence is TGCGCCAGCAGCTTGTCGTCCGAGAACACTGAAGCTTTCTTT. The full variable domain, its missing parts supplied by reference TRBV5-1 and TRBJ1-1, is KAGVTQTPRYLIKTRGQQVTLSCSPISGHRSVSWYQQTPGQGLQFLFEYFSETQRNKGNFPGRFSGRQFSNSRSEMNVSTLELGDSALYLCASSLSSENTEAFFGQGTRLTVV.

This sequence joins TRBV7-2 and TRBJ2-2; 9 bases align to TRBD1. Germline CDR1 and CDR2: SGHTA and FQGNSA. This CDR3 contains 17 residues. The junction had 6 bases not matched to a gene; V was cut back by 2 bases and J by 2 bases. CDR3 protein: CASSLPTGGLNTGELFF. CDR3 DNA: TGTGCCAGCAGCTTACCCACAGGGGGCCTCAACACCGGGGAGCTGTTTTTT.

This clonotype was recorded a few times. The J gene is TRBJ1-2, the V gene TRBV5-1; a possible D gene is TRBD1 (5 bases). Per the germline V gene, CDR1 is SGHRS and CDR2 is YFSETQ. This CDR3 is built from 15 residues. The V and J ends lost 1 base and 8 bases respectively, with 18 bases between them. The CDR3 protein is CASSLRGFGFGGYTF. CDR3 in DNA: TGCGCCAGCAGCTTGCGGGGGTTCGGTTTTGGAGGCTACACCTTC.

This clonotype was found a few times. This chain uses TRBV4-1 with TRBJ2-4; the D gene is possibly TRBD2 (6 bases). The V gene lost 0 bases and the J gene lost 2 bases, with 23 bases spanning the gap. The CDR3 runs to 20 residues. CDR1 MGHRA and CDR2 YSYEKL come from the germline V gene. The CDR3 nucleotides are TGCGCCAGCAGCCAAGATCAGGTTATGGGGACTCAAAGTTCCAAAAACATTCAGTACTTC. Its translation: CASSQDQVMGTQSSKNIQYF.

The CDR3 protein is CASSADRSYEQYF. DNA for the CDR3: TGTGCCAGCAGCGCGGACAGGTCCTACGAGCAGTACTTC. The gene calls are TRBV27 and TRBJ2-7; 7 nucleotides match TRBD1. The germline V gene has CDR1 MNHEY and CDR2 SMNVEV (reference sequence). The trim removed 6 bases at V and 1 base at J, leaving 3 bases unmatched. This CDR3 spans 13 amino acids.